A single sample gave rise to the 20 T cell receptor beta chains below, sequenced in a study of metastatic and nonmetastatic thyroid tumors. Thyroid surgery took place with no prior treatment in any patient. TCRdb recomputed clones from the PCR reads via MiXCR. The sample includes 30,000 to 35,000 clones, about 30% of them seen just once. Sequencing input: blood. The receptor set was obtained from a female donor with papillary thyroid cancer or a benign thyroid nodule (not recorded which). Some clones in this sample may be carry-over from other donors' samples.

This clone appeared many times. The J gene is TRBJ2-1, the V gene TRBV5-1; tentatively, D is TRBD2 (5 bases). Germline CDR1 is SGHRS and CDR2 is YFSETQ. V was shortened by 1 base and J by 7 bases, with 12 bases between the two germline ends. This CDR3 is 14 amino acids long. The CDR3 sequence: CASSLFEGKNEQFF. CDR3 coding DNA: TGCGCCAGCAGCTTGTTCGAGGGTAAAAATGAGCAGTTCTTC.

CDR3: CASSQSPGGFEAFF. The CDR3 DNA sequence: TGCGCCAGCAGCCAATCCCCGGGGGGTTTCGAAGCTTTCTTT. This chain connects TRBV4-1 to TRBJ1-1; perhaps TRBD1 as D (5 bases). V was cut by 2 bases and J by 8 bases, with 15 bases left in between. CDR3 length: 14 amino acids. Germline CDR1 MGHRA, CDR2 YSYEKL.

About this clone: At one of its ends the junction is not consistent with the germline gene, which may arise from a read error. V gene TRBV6-5 combines with J gene TRBJ1-3; the D is unclear. CDR3 length equals 15 residues. From germline, CDR1 is MNHEY and CDR2 SVGAGI. The CDR3 coding sequence is TGTGCCAGCACTTACTCTGACCGGCCAGGACACACCATATATTTT. Translation: CASTYSDRPGHTIYF.

This clone was observed many times. V gene TRBV20-1 combines with J gene TRBJ2-2; D possibly corresponds to TRBD1 (6 bases). Between the trimmed V and J ends, which lost 6 bases and 0 bases, there was a span of 14 bases. The CDR3 extends over 15 amino acids. Germline CDR1 DFQATT, CDR2 SNEGSKA (reference sequence). The CDR3 bases are TGCAGTGCAGAAGACAGGCAGTCGAACACCGGGGAGCTGTTTTTT. This gives the protein CSAEDRQSNTGELFF.

This clone was seen many times. The V gene is TRBV20-1, the J gene TRBJ1-1, with 7 bases fitting TRBD1. CDR1 and CDR2 from the germline V gene are DFQATT and SNEGSKA (reference sequence). Unmatched junction bases numbered 12, after V lost 6 bases and J lost 5 bases. The CDR3 has 14 amino acids. CDR3 DNA: TGCAGTGCCAAACTGCCGACAGGGAGGACTGAAGCTTTCTTT. This gives the protein CSAKLPTGRTEAFF.

This clone was recorded many times. The rearrangement joins TRBV5-1 to TRBJ1-3, with a tentative D call TRBD1 (5 bases). There are 16 residues in the CDR3. CDR1 is SGHRS, CDR2 YFSETQ, per germline. With 0 bases removed from V and 0 bases from J, the gap between germline ends came to 10 bases. The CDR3 spells CASSLDFGASGNTIYF. CDR3 nucleotides: TGCGCCAGCAGCTTGGATTTTGGGGCCTCTGGAAACACCATATATTTT. The entire variable domain, with the rest obtained from reference TRBV5-1 and TRBJ1-3, is as follows: KAGVTQTPRYLIKTRGQQVTLSCSPISGHRSVSWYQQTPGQGLQFLFEYFSETQRNKGNFPGRFSGRQFSNSRSEMNVSTLELGDSALYLCASSLDFGASGNTIYFGEGSWLTVV.

There are many counts of this clone. This chain uses TRBV2 with TRBJ1-3; 9 nucleotides line up with TRBD1. Trimming removed 4 bases from V and 0 bases from J; junction bases left unmatched: 4. Germline CDR1 is SNHLY and CDR2 is FYNNEI. The CDR3 contains 16 residues. The CDR3, as DNA: TGTGCCAGCAGTGGACAGGGGGTTCTCTCTGGAAACACCATATATTTT. This codes for CASSGQGVLSGNTIYF.

There are many counts of this clone. The chain carries TRBV20-1 and TRBJ1-2, with D possibly matching TRBD1 (6 bases). V lost 8 bases, J lost 0 bases, and 16 bases lay in between. The CDR3 length is 14 residues. The germline V gene encodes CDR1 DFQATT and CDR2 SNEGSKA (reference sequence). DNA for the CDR3: TGCAGTTCTTCAGACAGGCCAGCTAACTATGGCTACACCTTC. This encodes CSSSDRPANYGYTF.

This clone showed up many times. The V and J genes are TRBV18 and TRBJ1-2; no clear D gene. This CDR3 has 15 residues. Between the trimmed V and J ends, which lost 2 bases and 4 bases, there was a span of 14 bases. Looked up from germline, CDR1 is KGHSH and CDR2 is LQKENI. The CDR3 DNA sequence: TGTGCCAGCTCACCAGGGCTCACGATCGGCTATGGCTACACCTTC. Protein: CASSPGLTIGYGYTF.

Many counts were recorded for this clone. The chain carries TRBV30 and TRBJ2-7; D uncertain. V lost 1 base and J 6 bases, leaving 10 bases between the germline ends. This CDR3 is 12 amino acids long. Germline V gene data show CDR1 as GTSNPN and CDR2 as SVGIG (reference sequence). The CDR3 coding sequence is TGTGCCTGGAGTGGGGGTGGGCGCGAGCAGTACTTC. Protein product: CAWSGGGREQYF.

This clone was found once. CDR3 region: CASSKGQGALEGYTF. The CDR3, as DNA: TGTGCCAGCAGCAAAGGACAGGGGGCGTTAGAAGGCTACACCTTC. The chain carries TRBV7-9 and TRBJ1-2; 11 bases agree with TRBD1. V lost 5 bases and J lost 8; bases outside the gene matches: 10. The CDR3 is made up of 15 amino acids. Germline V gene lookup returns CDR1 SEHNR and CDR2 FQNEAQ (reference sequence). Supplemented by reference TRBV7-9 and TRBJ1-2, the full variable domain reads DTGVSQNPRHKITKRGQNVTFRCDPISEHNRLYWYRQTLGQGPEFLTYFQNEAQLEKSRLLSDRFSAERPKGSFSTLEIQRTEQGDSAMYLCASSKGQGALEGYTFGSGTRLTVV.

This clone was seen many times. J is TRBJ1-3 and V is TRBV5-1; a weak D match, TRBD1 (5 bases). The V gene lost 4 bases and the J gene lost 3 bases, with 8 bases spanning the gap. The CDR3 is 13 residues long. CDR1 and CDR2 from the germline V gene are SGHRS and YFSETQ. The CDR3, as DNA: TGCGCCAGCAGCGGGGGGATTGGAAACACCATATATTTT. Its protein is CASSGGIGNTIYF.

The chain has TRBV28 and TRBJ2-1, with TRBD2 as a possible D gene (6 bases). CDR1 is MDHEN and CDR2 is SYDVKM in the germline V gene. The V end was cut by 3 bases, the J end by 15 bases, with 15 bases between. The CDR3 length is 12 residues. The DNA for the CDR3 is TGTGCCAGCAGTTTGGAGGGACTGGTGCCGTTCTTC. This encodes CASSLEGLVPFF.

This clone showed up many times. J is TRBJ1-4 and V is TRBV25-1; 7 bases line up with TRBD1. CDR3 size: 18 residues. J lost 1 base, V lost 3 bases, and 11 bases had no gene match. CDR1 and CDR2 (germline): MGHDK, SYGVNS. CDR3 DNA: TGTGCCAGCAGTGAGATGGGCAGGGGGAGAGGAACTAATGAAAAACTGTTTTTT. Translated: CASSEMGRGRGTNEKLFF.

This clone was observed at least ten times. The rearrangement links TRBV7-6 to TRBJ1-6; D is perhaps TRBD1 (5 bases). This CDR3 has 17 residues. V lost 1 base, J lost 5 bases, and 15 bases lay in between. CDR1 and CDR2 (germline): SGHVS, FNYEAQ. CDR3 in DNA: TGTGCCAGCAGCTTAGGTCTATCGGGACGGGATAATTCACCCCTCCACTTT. As protein: CASSLGLSGRDNSPLHF.

V is TRBV10-3 and J is TRBJ2-7; D is undetermined. V shed 3 bases and J shed 7 bases, with 7 bases lying between them. The CDR3 is made up of 11 amino acids. Germline V lookup: CDR1 ENHRY, CDR2 SYGVKD. The CDR3 protein is CAISDDGEQYF. Written as DNA, the CDR3 is TGTGCCATCAGTGACGACGGGGAGCAGTACTTC.

This clone was recorded at least ten times. This sequence joins TRBV2 and TRBJ2-5; 7 nucleotides line up with TRBD2. This CDR3 region has 13 residues. CDR1 and CDR2 (germline): SNHLY, FYNNEI. Trimming removed 7 bases from V and 3 bases from J; junction bases left unmatched: 5. CDR3 region: CASIGLEKETQYF. The DNA for the CDR3 is TGTGCCAGCATAGGACTAGAAAAAGAGACCCAGTACTTC. Full variable domain (rest looked up from reference TRBV2 and TRBJ2-5): EPEVTQTPSHQVTQMGQEVILRCVPISNHLYFYWYRQILGQKVEFLVSFYNNEISEKSEIFDDQFSVERPDGSNFTLKIRSTKLEDSAMYFCASIGLEKETQYFGPGTRLLVL.

Notes on this clone: Mismatch with germline at one junction end may stem from a read error. The rearrangement links TRBV27 to TRBJ2-3; D may be TRBD1 (6 bases). Per germline, CDR1 MNHEY and CDR2 SMNVEV (reference sequence). The CDR3 is 14 amino acids. The CDR3 nucleotides read TGTGCCAGCAGTACCTCCGACAGGACAGATACGCCGTATTTT. It specifies CASSTSDRTDTPYF.

Many counts were recorded for this clone. A much larger clone lies a single base off, so this may be a read error. This rearrangement joins TRBV6-1 to TRBJ2-1; the D is unclear. The CDR3 loop spans 14 amino acids. V dropped 2 bases and J dropped 0 bases, with 5 bases sitting between them. Germline V gene sequence: CDR1 MNHNS, CDR2 SASEGT. DNA of the CDR3: TGTGCCAGCAGTGAAAGGAGCTCCTACAATGAGCAGTTCTTC. Translation gives CASSERSSYNEQFF.

This clone was seen ten or more times. The chain uses TRBV6-1 and TRBJ2-3, with D possibly TRBD1 on 6 matching bases. CDR1 is MNHNS, CDR2 SASEGT, per germline. Trimming pared 1 base from V and 6 bases from J, leaving 14 bases between. The CDR3 consists of 15 residues. CDR3 region: CASSEGRGGSDTQYF. CDR3 coding DNA: TGTGCCAGCAGTGAAGGCAGGGGTGGGTCGGATACGCAGTATTTT.